This TCR beta chain was captured by sequencing in a study of blood T cell repertoires in COVID-19. Study details: Both acute and convalescent COVID-19 samples were obtained from the United States, Italy and Spain. The analysed material was cDNA or gDNA that came from T cells, B-cell-depleted T cells, or PBMCs.

Methods used by the authors: Cell counts per sample came from amplifying reference gene primers. Produced via immunoSEQ multiplex PCR; TCRdb's table is partial and in-frame only. That table is the source of V, J and clone size, and D and trimming were worked out from the DNA. The data contain around 100,000 clones, just over 90% of them singletons. V was cut by 4 bases and J by 0 bases, with 20 bases left in between. This CDR3 comprises 18 residues. Per the germline V gene, CDR1 is SGDLS and CDR2 is YYNGEE. The sequence derives from a middle-aged man with acute or convalescent COVID-19. Sequencing used peripheral blood. The chain carries TRBV9 and TRBJ1-3, with a tentative D call TRBD1 (5 bases). DNA for the CDR3: TGTGCCAGCAGCACCCCCTCCATTTTGGGGGGCTCTGGAAACACCATATATTTT. Its translation: CASSTPSILGGSGNTIYF. The full variable domain, with the rest looked up from reference TRBV9 and TRBJ1-3, is DSGVTQTPKHLITATGQRVTLRCSPRSGDLSVYWYQQSLDQGLQFLIQYYNGEERAKGNILERFSAQQFPDLHSELNLSSLELGDSALYFCASSTPSILGGSGNTIYFGEGSWLTVV.